The T cell receptor (beta chain) under discussion was sequenced for a study of PD-1 blockade in mismatch repair-deficient tumors. As concerns this clone: Its target is not known.

The data were produced by immunoSEQ multiplex PCR, yet TCRdb's version contains in-frame clones alone and is incomplete. The sample gives around 120,000 clones, roughly 86% of which show up once; around 11% is in the top ten. Study-level points and caveats: After pembrolizumab, tumor-resident clones rose rapidly, then generally contracted before radiologic responses.

V was shortened by 5 bases and J by 0 bases, with 11 bases between the two germline ends. CDR3 length: 15 residues. CDR1 is PRHDT and CDR2 is FYEKMQ in the germline V gene (reference sequence). The specimen comprised peripheral blood, sampled roughly 67 weeks after starting pembrolizumab. This rearrangement joins TRBV13 to TRBJ2-1; maybe TRBD2 (5 bases). The source of this sequence is an adult with mismatch repair-deficient cancer. Here the CDR3 reads CASSERGLSYNEQFF. The CDR3 DNA sequence: TGTGCCAGCAGCGAACGGGGTCTCTCCTACAATGAGCAGTTCTTC. The full variable domain, rest sourced from reference TRBV13 and TRBJ2-1, is AAGVIQSPRHLIKEKRETATLKCYPIPRHDTVYWYQQGPGQDPQFLISFYEKMQSDKGSIPDRFSAQQFSDYHSELNMSSLELGDSALYFCASSERGLSYNEQFFGPGTRLTVL.